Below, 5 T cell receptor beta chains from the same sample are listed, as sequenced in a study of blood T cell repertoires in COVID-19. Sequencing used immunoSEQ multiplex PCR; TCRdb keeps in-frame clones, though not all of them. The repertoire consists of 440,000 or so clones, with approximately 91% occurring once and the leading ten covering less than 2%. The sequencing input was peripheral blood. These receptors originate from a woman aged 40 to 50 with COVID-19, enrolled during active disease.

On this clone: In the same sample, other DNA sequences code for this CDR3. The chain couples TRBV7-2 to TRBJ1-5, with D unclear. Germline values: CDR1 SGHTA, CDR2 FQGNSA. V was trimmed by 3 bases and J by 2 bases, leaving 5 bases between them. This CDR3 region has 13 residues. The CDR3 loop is CASSLRRNQPQHF. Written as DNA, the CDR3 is TGTGCCAGCAGCTTGCGGCGCAATCAGCCCCAGCATTTT.

CDR3 amino acids: CASSVAGTSGPYEQYF. The CDR3 DNA sequence: TGTGCCAGCAGCGTAGCCGGTACTAGCGGTCCCTACGAGCAGTACTTC. The rearrangement joins TRBV9 to TRBJ2-7; 8 bases are a match to TRBD2. This CDR3 has 16 amino acids. The J segment lost 2 bases and the V segment lost 0 bases, leaving 7 bases of the junction unmatched. CDR1 and CDR2 from the germline V gene are SGDLS and YYNGEE.

CDR3 coding DNA: TGTGCCAGCAGGCTCCGGGACAGGGTAGACACTGAAGCTTTCTTT. Its translation is CASRLRDRVDTEAFF. The chain employs TRBV28 and TRBJ1-1; 9 positions match TRBD1. The CDR3 loop spans 15 amino acids. Losses at the gene ends were 6 bases for V and 3 bases for J; bases not matched to a gene: 8. From germline, CDR1 is MDHEN and CDR2 SYDVKM.

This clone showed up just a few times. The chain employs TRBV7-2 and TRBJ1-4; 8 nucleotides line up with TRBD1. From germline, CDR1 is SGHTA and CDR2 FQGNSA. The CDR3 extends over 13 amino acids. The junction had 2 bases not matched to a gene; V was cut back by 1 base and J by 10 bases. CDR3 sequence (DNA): TGTGCCAGCAGCTTAGAGGACAGGGTAAAACTGTTTTTT. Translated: CASSLEDRVKLFF.

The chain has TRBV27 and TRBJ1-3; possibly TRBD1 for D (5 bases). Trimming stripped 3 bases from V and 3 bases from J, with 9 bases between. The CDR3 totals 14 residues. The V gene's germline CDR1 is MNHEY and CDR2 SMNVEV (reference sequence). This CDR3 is CASSFREYGNTIYF. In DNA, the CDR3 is TGTGCCAGCAGTTTCAGGGAATATGGAAACACCATATATTTT.